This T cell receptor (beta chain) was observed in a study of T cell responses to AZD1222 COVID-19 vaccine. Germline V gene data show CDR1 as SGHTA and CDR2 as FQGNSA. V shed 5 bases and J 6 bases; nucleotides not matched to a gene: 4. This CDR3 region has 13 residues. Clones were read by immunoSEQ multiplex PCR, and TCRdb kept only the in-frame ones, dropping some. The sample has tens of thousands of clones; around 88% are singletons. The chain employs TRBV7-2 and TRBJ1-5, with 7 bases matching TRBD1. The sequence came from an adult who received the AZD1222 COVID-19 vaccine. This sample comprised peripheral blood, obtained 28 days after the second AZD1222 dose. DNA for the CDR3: TGTGCCAGCAGCGGACAGGTCAGTCAGCCCCAGCATTTT. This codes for CASSGQVSQPQHF.